These 13 T cell receptor beta chains originate from one sample sequenced in a study of siplizumab effects on memory and regulatory T cells. Generated by immunoSEQ multiplex PCR, the TCRdb table keeps only in-frame clones and is missing some. The sample includes about 100,000 clones, 75% to 95% of them seen just once. The specimen sequenced was CD4+ T cells sorted from blood. The receptor source for this set is a human donor in good health.

The genes are TRBV10-3 and TRBJ1-6, with D tentatively TRBD1 (5 bases). This CDR3 region has 16 residues. The V gene's germline CDR1 is ENHRY and CDR2 SYGVKD. V lost 3 bases, J lost 5 bases, and 14 bases lay in between. The CDR3 DNA is TGTGCCATCAGTGAAGTAAGGGACGGACATAATTCACCCCTCCACTTT. Its protein product is CAISEVRDGHNSPLHF.

This clone was seen once. CDR3 DNA: TGTGCCAGCAGCGTCAATCCGGGACTAGCGGGGTACAATGAGCAGTTCTTC. It codes for CASSVNPGLAGYNEQFF. V is TRBV9 and J is TRBJ2-1; 13 bases are shared with TRBD2. The CDR3 runs 17 residues. Unmatched junction bases numbered 6, after V lost 2 bases and J lost 4 bases. CDR1 and CDR2 from the germline V gene are SGDLS and YYNGEE.

The count of this clone is one. V usage is TRBV7-9 and J usage is TRBJ2-7; no clear D gene. CDR1 is SEHNR and CDR2 is FQNEAQ in the germline V gene (reference sequence). Trimming shortened V by 0 bases and J by 4 bases, and 4 bases separated the two germline ends. This CDR3 spans 12 amino acids. The CDR3: CASSLAQYEQYF. The CDR3 DNA is TGTGCCAGCAGCTTAGCGCAGTACGAGCAGTACTTC.

The chain carries TRBV18 and TRBJ1-2; the match to TRBD1 covers 7 bases. The V and J ends lost 3 bases and 4 bases, in that order; junction bases with no gene match: 8. Per germline, CDR1 KGHSH and CDR2 LQKENI. The CDR3 length is 15 residues. The CDR3 protein is CASSPSQGGSYGYTF. CDR3 nucleotide sequence: TGTGCCAGCTCACCCTCCCAGGGGGGTTCCTATGGCTACACCTTC.

The rearrangement joins TRBV29-1 to TRBJ1-2; tentative D call: TRBD1 (6 bases). Trimming removed 7 bases from V and 0 bases from J, with 9 bases in between. This CDR3 has 12 amino acids. CDR1 and CDR2 (germline): SQVTM, ANQGSEA. Here the CDR3 reads CSAGTPNYGYTF. The CDR3 DNA follows: TGCAGCGCCGGGACACCTAACTATGGCTACACCTTC.

The chain couples TRBV5-6 to TRBJ1-2; D gene ambiguous. Germline values: CDR1 SGHDT, CDR2 YYEEEE. The CDR3 totals 14 residues. Trimming pared 4 bases from V and 5 bases from J, leaving 15 bases between. The CDR3 region has the DNA TGTGCCAGCAGCAGAGCTCTGTCACCATATGGCTACACCTTC. It is translated as CASSRALSPYGYTF.

To note about this clone: One junction end disagrees with the germline gene, perhaps due to a read error. J is TRBJ1-1 and V is TRBV7-3; TRBD1 agrees at 9 bases. Per germline, CDR1 SGHTA and CDR2 FQGTGA. CDR3 length: 14 amino acids. The CDR3 protein is CASSLGQGNTEVFF. CDR3 coding DNA: TGTGCCAGCAGCCTTGGACAGGGGAACACTGAAGTTTTCTTT.

This chain links TRBV5-6 with TRBJ1-2; 7 bases are shared with TRBD1. Germline CDR1 SGHDT, CDR2 YYEEEE. The CDR3 loop spans 14 amino acids. The J segment lost 4 bases and the V segment lost 4 bases, leaving 7 bases of the junction unmatched. The CDR3: CASSPDRVPYGYTF. CDR3 in DNA: TGTGCCAGCAGCCCCGACAGGGTCCCCTATGGCTACACCTTC. The complete variable domain, with remaining parts taken from reference TRBV5-6 and TRBJ1-2, reads DAGVTQSPTHLIKTRGQQVTLRCSPKSGHDTVSWYQQALGQGPQFIFQYYEEEERQRGNFPDRFSGHQFPNYSSELNVNALLLGDSALYLCASSPDRVPYGYTFGSGTRLTVV.

This clone has only one observation. V and J are TRBV5-1 and TRBJ2-7; D remains ambiguous. Germline V gene data show CDR1 as SGHRS and CDR2 as YFSETQ. Between the trimmed V and J ends, which lost 3 bases and 3 bases, there was a span of 7 bases. The CDR3 sequence is 12 residues long. CDR3 in DNA: TGCGCCAGCAGCTCGAACTACTACGAGCAGTACTTC. Translation gives CASSSNYYEQYF.

The V and J genes are TRBV18 and TRBJ1-1; possible D gene TRBD1, 5 bases. V was cut by 3 bases and J by 3 bases, with 11 bases left in between. Germline assignment: CDR1 KGHSH and CDR2 LQKENI. The CDR3 totals 14 residues. CDR3 nucleotide sequence: TGTGCCAGCTCACCGGTGCAAGGGGACACTGAAGCTTTCTTT. It encodes CASSPVQGDTEAFF.

The chain carries TRBV7-9 and TRBJ2-2; D is uncertain. This CDR3 has 14 residues. Deletions cut 0 bases from V and 5 bases from J, with 7 bases between. Germline V gene lookup returns CDR1 SEHNR and CDR2 FQNEAQ (reference sequence). CDR3 nucleotides: TGTGCCAGCAGCTTAGCACAGCCGACCGGGGAGCTGTTTTTT. It yields the protein CASSLAQPTGELFF.

V is TRBV10-3 and J is TRBJ1-4, with D possibly TRBD1 on 5 matching bases. Trimming removed 0 bases from V and 4 bases from J, with 21 bases in between. CDR3 length equals 19 residues. CDR1 and CDR2 from the germline V gene are ENHRY and SYGVKD. In DNA form, the CDR3 reads TGTGCCATCAGTGAGTCGAAGGGGCAAGGCTCATTCTTTAATGAAAAACTGTTTTTT. Amino acid sequence: CAISESKGQGSFFNEKLFF.

This clone was seen only once. The rearrangement joins TRBV6-1 to TRBJ1-1; 9 bases map to TRBD1. J was trimmed by 0 bases and V by 3 bases; bases with no gene match: 8. CDR3 length equals 17 residues. Germline V lookup: CDR1 MNHNS, CDR2 SASEGT. This CDR3 is CASSDPRDRAVNTEAFF. In DNA, the CDR3 is TGTGCCAGCAGTGATCCCCGGGACAGGGCGGTGAACACTGAAGCTTTCTTT.